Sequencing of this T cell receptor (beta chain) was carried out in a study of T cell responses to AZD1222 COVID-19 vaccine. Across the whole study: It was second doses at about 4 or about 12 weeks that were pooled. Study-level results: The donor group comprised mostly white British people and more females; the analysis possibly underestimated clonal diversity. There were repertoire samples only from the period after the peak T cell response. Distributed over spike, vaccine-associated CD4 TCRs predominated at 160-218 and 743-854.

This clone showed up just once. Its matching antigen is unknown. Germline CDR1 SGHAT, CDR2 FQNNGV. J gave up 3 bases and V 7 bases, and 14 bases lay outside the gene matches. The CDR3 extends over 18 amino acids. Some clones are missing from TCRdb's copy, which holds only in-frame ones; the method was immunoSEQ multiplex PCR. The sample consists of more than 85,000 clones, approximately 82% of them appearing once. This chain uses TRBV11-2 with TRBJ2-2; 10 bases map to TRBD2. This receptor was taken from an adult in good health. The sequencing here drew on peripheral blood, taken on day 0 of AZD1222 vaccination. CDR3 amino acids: CASTTSVFLAGDTGELFF. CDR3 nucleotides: TGTGCCAGCACTACCTCCGTTTTCCTAGCGGGAGACACCGGGGAGCTGTTTTTT.